These 3 T cell receptor beta chains originate from one sample sequenced in a study of a mutant IDH1 vaccine in newly diagnosed glioma (dated by TCRdb to about 2021). The sample's time point label is to be understood as: baseline, week 1 (first vaccination visit). Interpreted using the paper, the treatment or condition label stands for: pre-vaccination baseline after standard-of-care therapy. The library was made by the immunoSEQ multiplex PCR assay. Not all clones reach the TCRdb copy of this immuneACCESS table, which keeps in-frame sequences only. Checked studies attribute under half of the gap to unresolved V genes and leave the rest unexplained. The sample records around 87,000 clones, approximately 83% of which are singletons. Of the sample, approximately 7.4% is held by the ten largest clones. Sequences were derived from PBMCs, sampled from a glioma patient treated with radiotherapy, temozolomide or both. The source is a woman aged 50 to 60 with glioma.

The chain joins TRBV29-1 to TRBJ1-2; a possible D gene is TRBD1 (6 bases). Germline CDR1 SQVTM, CDR2 ANQGSEA. V shed 5 bases and J shed 5 bases, with 9 bases lying between them. The CDR3 covers 11 residues. The CDR3 DNA follows: TGCAGCGTTCACAGGGTTTATGGCTACACCTTC. Its translation is CSVHRVYGYTF. Based on the CDR3 plus reference TRBV29-1 and TRBJ1-2, the full variable domain is SAVISQKPSRDICQRGTSLTIQCQVDSQVTMMFWYRQQPGQSLTLIATANQGSEATYESGFVIDKFPISRPNLTFSTLTVSNMSPEDSSIYLCSVHRVYGYTFGSGTRLTVV.

This chain uses TRBV5-1 with TRBJ1-1; TRBD1 matches at 7 bases. Per the germline V gene, CDR1 is SGHRS and CDR2 is YFSETQ. The V gene end was trimmed by 3 bases and the J gene end by 6 bases; junction bases not matched to a gene: 8. This CDR3 has 14 residues. CDR3 in DNA: TGCGCCAGCAGCTGGGGGGGGCAGGGGGCTGAAGCTTTCTTT. Protein: CASSWGGQGAEAFF.

This chain connects TRBV6-5 to TRBJ2-7; D is perhaps TRBD2 (6 bases). V lost 3 bases and J 7 bases, leaving 16 bases between the germline ends. CDR3 length: 14 residues. From germline, CDR1 is MNHEY and CDR2 SVGAGI. The CDR3 region is CASSYAPLAGEQYF. The CDR3 nucleotides are TGTGCCAGCAGTTATGCCCCCCTCGCGGGGGAGCAGTACTTC.